This T cell receptor beta chain was identified during a study of T cell clusters in autoimmune cytopenias. In the study overall: Per sample, median TRB depth was about 48,000 reads, yielding a median approximately 2,400 distinct clonotypes. Overall study results and limits: Physiological T cell clusters of healthy donors were apparently absent in primary autoimmune cytopenia patients. TRB repertoire shifts in secondary cytopenia and chronic lymphocytic leukemia mostly reflected lymphoma, not autoimmunity. Compared with active autoimmune hepatitis patients, healthy donors showed 2.5 to 3-fold more exclusive TRB clusters.

Each sample's input was approximately 270 ng genomic DNA, approximately 37,500 genome equivalents. Germline V CDR1 and CDR2: MNHEY, SVGAGI. CDR3 length: 12 residues. This clonotype is deemed medium-sized (0.01 to 0.1%) by its frequency. Its antigen is unidentified. TRB was amplified by touch-down multiplex PCR, primer pools A and B combined. TCRdb re-analyzed the multiplex PCR reads; it lists each CDR3 protein once, without DNA. The record lists nearly 9,000 distinct CDR3 sequences, of which the ten most abundant hold around 4.2%. V and J are TRBV6-5 and TRBJ2-1; there is no DNA to check the TCRdb D call of TRBD1. This receptor was identified in a human donor with an autoimmune cytopenia or autoimmune hepatitis (not recorded which). The sequenced material came from peripheral blood. The CDR3 reads CASSPGMGEQFF.